Given below is one T cell receptor (beta chain) in context. These data belong to a study of blood T cell repertoires in COVID-19. This CDR3 is built from 13 residues. V dropped 9 bases and J dropped 8 bases, with 16 bases sitting between them. The V gene's germline CDR1 is SNHLY and CDR2 FYNNEI. Authors' analysis steps: Amplification of reference gene primers was used by the study to estimate nucleated cell counts. Using immunoSEQ multiplex PCR, the repertoire was profiled, and TCRdb retains in-frame clones only, with some absent. D and trimming were read from the DNA, whereas the V and J calls and clone size are those reported in that table. The profile covers around 330,000 clones, with roughly 85% appearing a single time and over 1.5% taken by the ten largest.

This receptor was identified in a woman in her thirties who had been exposed to COVID-19. V usage is TRBV2 and J usage is TRBJ1-4; D is possibly TRBD1 (6 bases). Sequencing was done on a sample of PBMCs or T cells enriched from blood (not recorded which). The CDR3 coding sequence is TGTGCCAGTAGCAGGGGTAATTGGGAAAAACTGTTTTTT. It is translated as CASSRGNWEKLFF.